These T cell receptor beta chains were read from a single sample in a study of T cell repertoires in cytomegalovirus infection. MiXCR, applied by TCRdb to the reads, yields one record per CDR3 protein. Of 70,000 or so distinct CDR3 sequences in the sample, about 29% were seen once. For these receptors, no antigen is known. This specimen consisted of CD8+ T cells from cultured PBMCs, obtained from culture after CMV antigen stimulation. The source is a human donor in good health (CMV status not recorded). Some clones in this sample may be carry-over from other donors' samples. CDR3s include the opening cysteine and the closing phenylalanine or tryptophan. A D gene is named only where the DNA matches it firmly. Where a row states a size, it is once, few, many or the class of an expanded clone; other rows omit it.

few,TRBJ2-7,NA,TRBV2,CASSGAGRTTIEQYF,TGTGCCAGCAGTGGGGCCGGACGAACTACTATCGAGCAGTACTTC
NA,TRBJ2-3,NA,TRBV6-2/TRBV6-3,CASRTRAPVTDTQYF,TGTGCCAGCAGGACGCGGGCCCCCGTCACAGATACGCAGTATTTT
NA,TRBJ2-1,NA,TRBV19,CASRKGERYNEQFF,TGTGCCAGTAGGAAGGGGGAGAGGTACAATGAGCAGTTCTTC
many,TRBJ1-5,TRBD1,TRBV7-9,CASSLGQGADQPQHF,TGTGCCAGCAGCTTGGGGCAGGGGGCCGATCAGCCCCAGCATTTT
NA,TRBJ2-5,NA,TRBV7-2,CASSLVADLQETQYF,TGTGCCAGCAGCCTCGTAGCGGACCTGCAAGAGACCCAGTACTTC
few,TRBJ2-3,NA,TRBV11-1,CASSLGRPGHAVGQYF,TGTGCCAGCAGCCTAGGACGGCCGGGACACGCCGTGGGGCAGTATTTT
NA,TRBJ2-1,TRBD2,TRBV10-3,CAISDLSGPSYNEQFF,TGTGCCATCAGTGACCTTAGCGGGCCCTCCTACAATGAGCAGTTCTTC
NA,TRBJ2-3,TRBD1,TRBV30,CAWSTGAVATDTQYF,TGTGCCTGGAGTACAGGGGCGGTCGCCACAGATACGCAGTATTTT
NA,TRBJ1-1,TRBD1,TRBV4-1,CASSQEGYRGRTEAFF,TGCGCCAGCAGCCAAGAGGGGTACAGGGGGAGGACTGAAGCTTTCTTT
many,TRBJ2-7,TRBD2,TRBV30,CAWTSSGYEQYF,TGTGCCTGGACAAGTAGCGGGTACGAGCAGTACTTC
NA,TRBJ2-1,TRBD2,TRBV27,CASSLGGAYNEQFF,TGTGCCAGCAGTTTAGGGGGGGCCTACAATGAGCAGTTCTTC
NA,TRBJ2-1,TRBD1,TRBV15,CATSYGTGGFNEQFF,TGTGCCACAAGCTACGGGACAGGGGGCTTCAATGAGCAGTTCTTC
few,TRBJ2-1,NA,TRBV5-6,CASGSPAESSYNEQFF,TGTGCCAGCGGGTCACCAGCGGAAAGCTCCTACAATGAGCAGTTCTTC
few,TRBJ2-1,NA,TRBV7-9,CCIDEQFF,TGCTGTATCGATGAGCAGTTCTTC
few,TRBJ1-1,NA,TRBV7-2,CASSLVGIRRTEAFF,TGTGCCAGCAGCTTAGTGGGGATTCGGAGAACTGAAGCTTTCTTT
few,TRBJ1-2,NA,TRBV6-8,CASSDFTGRYGYTF,TGTGCCAGCAGCGACTTTACTGGACGCTATGGCTACACCTTC
NA,TRBJ1-4,NA,TRBV20-1,CSDLGPGASTNEKLFF,TGCAGTGATCTGGGCCCCGGAGCTTCAACTAATGAAAAACTGTTTTTT
many,TRBJ2-2,NA,TRBV28,CASSFLGRSGELFF,TGTGCCAGCAGTTTTTTGGGGAGGTCCGGGGAGCTGTTTTTT
NA,TRBJ1-1,NA,TRBV6-2/TRBV6-3,CASSYQGRTEAFF,TGTGCCAGCAGTTACCAGGGAAGGACTGAAGCTTTCTTT
few,TRBJ2-5,TRBD2,TRBV7-9,CASSPTTSGGQETQYF,TGTGCCAGCAGCCCCACGACTAGCGGGGGGCAAGAGACCCAGTACTTC
few,TRBJ2-1,NA,TRBV4-1,CASSQDLATEQFF,TGCGCCAGCAGCCAAGATTTGGCAACTGAGCAGTTCTTC
many,TRBJ1-2,TRBD1,TRBV7-2,CAEQGAGGYTF,TGTGCAGAACAGGGGGCTGGAGGCTACACCTTC
few,TRBJ2-1,NA,TRBV7-9,CASSLVGEQFF,TGTGCCAGCAGCTTAGTCGGGGAGCAGTTCTTC
NA,TRBJ1-4,NA,TRBV4-1,CASSPGREKLFF,TGCGCCAGCAGCCCAGGACGGGAAAAACTGTTTTTT
NA,TRBJ1-6,NA,TRBV7-3,CASSLTTAHSPLHF,TGTGCCAGCAGCTTGACGACAGCACATTCACCCCTCCACTTT
NA,TRBJ2-7,NA,TRBV7-6,CASRQTGQSSSYEQYF,TGTGCCAGCAGGCAGACCGGCCAGAGCAGCTCCTACGAGCAGTACTTC
few,TRBJ2-1,NA,TRBV28,CASSLTIGQTTYNEQFF,TGTGCCAGCAGTTTAACAATTGGCCAGACCACCTACAATGAGCAGTTCTTC
NA,TRBJ2-7,TRBD1,TRBV6-6,CASDVGTGYEQYF,TGTGCCAGCGACGTCGGGACAGGCTACGAGCAGTACTTC
NA,TRBJ1-2,NA,TRBV6-5,CASIHPGSTGGYTF,TGTGCCAGCATTCACCCCGGGAGCACCGGCGGCTACACCTTC
NA,TRBJ1-5,NA,TRBV6-6,CASSPDFRSNQPQHF,TGTGCCAGCAGTCCCGATTTTCGGAGCAATCAGCCCCAGCATTTT
NA,TRBJ1-6,TRBD1,TRBV10-3,CAISAQTGRGSPLHF,TGTGCCATCAGTGCCCAGACAGGGAGGGGTTCACCCCTCCACTTT
few,TRBJ1-3,NA,TRBV11-2,CASSWRQRSTGNTIYF,TGTGCCAGCAGCTGGAGACAGAGAAGTACTGGAAACACCATATATTTT
few,TRBJ1-2,NA,TRBV19,CASSILSGNGYTF,TGTGCCAGTAGTATTTTATCTGGGAATGGCTACACCTTC
NA,TRBJ1-2,TRBD1,TRBV7-9,CASSLAGQNYGYTF,TGTGCCAGCAGCTTAGCGGGACAGAACTATGGCTACACCTTC
few,TRBJ2-7,TRBD1,TRBV14,CASSYRDRVGYEQYF,TGTGCCAGCAGCTACCGGGACAGGGTTGGATACGAGCAGTACTTC
NA,TRBJ2-7,TRBD2,TRBV7-6,CASTKSAGSSYEQYF,TGTGCCAGCACCAAATCAGCGGGGAGCTCCTACGAGCAGTACTTC
many,TRBJ2-1,NA,TRBV6-7,CAYRGAGYNEQFF,TGTGCCTATAGGGGCGCGGGGTACAATGAGCAGTTCTTC
NA,TRBJ2-1,NA,TRBV5-4,CASSLKREVVNEQFF,TGTGCCAGCAGCTTAAAAAGGGAGGTTGTCAATGAGCAGTTCTTC
few,TRBJ2-1,TRBD2,TRBV7-9,CASSPRPDVGLAVEQFF,TGTGCCAGCAGCCCCCGCCCGGACGTGGGACTAGCGGTTGAGCAGTTCTTC
few,TRBJ2-1,NA,TRBV7-7,CASSRTGSPNEQFF,TGTGCTAGCAGCAGAACAGGGAGTCCTAATGAGCAGTTCTTC
NA,TRBJ1-1,NA,TRBV12-3/TRBV12-4,CASSLGGEPFF,TGTGCCAGCAGTCTGGGCGGGGAACCTTTCTTT
few,TRBJ2-7,NA,TRBV4-1,CASSQESRSVIYEQYF,TGCGCCAGCAGCCAAGAGTCGAGGTCAGTGATCTACGAGCAGTACTTC
NA,TRBJ2-7,NA,TRBV4-3,CASSQGRTYEQYF,TGCGCCAGCAGCCAAGGGCGGACCTACGAGCAGTACTTC
medium-sized,TRBJ1-1,NA,TRBV6-5,CASSYKSFFVRQPEANTEAFF,TGTGCCAGCAGTTATAAGTCTTTTTTCGTCCGACAGCCCGAGGCGAACACTGAAGCTTTCTTT
NA,TRBJ2-3,NA,TRBV2,CASSAGPNTDTQYF,TGTGCCAGCAGCGCGGGTCCCAACACAGATACGCAGTATTTT
few,TRBJ1-3,NA,TRBV11-2,CASSTPDRNRGNTIYF,TGTGCCAGCAGCACGCCTGACAGGAATCGAGGAAACACCATATATTTT
few,TRBJ2-7,TRBD1,TRBV27,CASSLNPQGATSEQYF,TGTGCCAGCAGTCTTAATCCACAGGGGGCGACGTCCGAGCAGTACTTC
many,TRBJ2-7,NA,TRBV10-3,CAIRQEGSSYEQYF,TGTGCCATCCGTCAGGAGGGAAGCTCCTACGAGCAGTACTTC
few,TRBJ1-1,TRBD1,TRBV24-1,CATSDLNSRTGLTEAFF,TGTGCCACCAGTGATTTGAACTCCCGGACAGGGCTGACTGAAGCTTTCTTT